The T cell receptor beta chain under discussion was sequenced for a study of blood T cell repertoires in COVID-19. As for the study in general: The samples span acute and convalescent COVID-19 from the United States, Italy and Spain. PBMCs, B-cell-depleted T cells, or T cells were the source of the cDNA or gDNA that made up the material.

Germline values: CDR1 SGHVS, CDR2 FNYEAQ. V was pared by 4 bases and J by 5 bases, with 8 bases of the junction left unmatched. The CDR3 contains 15 residues. Under the authors' procedure: Amplification with reference gene primers provided the estimates of nucleated cell counts. The data were produced by immunoSEQ multiplex PCR, yet TCRdb's version contains in-frame clones alone and is incomplete. The DNA gave D and trimming, while V, J and clone size come from that table. The table has around 140,000 clones, around 87% seen once; the top ten hold about 2.5%. This sequence joins TRBV7-6 and TRBJ2-5; 9 nucleotides agree with TRBD2. The sequence was obtained from a man in his forties or fifties with active COVID-19. Sequenced input: peripheral blood. CDR3: CASSSLAGRAETQYF. As DNA, the CDR3 is TGTGCCAGCAGCTCTCTAGCGGGGAGGGCGGAGACCCAGTACTTC.